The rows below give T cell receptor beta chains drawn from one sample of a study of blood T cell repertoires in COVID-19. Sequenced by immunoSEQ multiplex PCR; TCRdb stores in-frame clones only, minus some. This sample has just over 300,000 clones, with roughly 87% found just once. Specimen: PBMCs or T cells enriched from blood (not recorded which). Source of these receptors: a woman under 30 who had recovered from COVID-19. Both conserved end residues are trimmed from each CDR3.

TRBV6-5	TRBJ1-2	ASSYLPGQEFYGYT
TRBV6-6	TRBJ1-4	ASSPDRAGEKLF
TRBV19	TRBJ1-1	ASSTTGNTEAF
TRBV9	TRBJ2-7	ASSVGSGGPHEQY
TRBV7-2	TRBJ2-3	ASSSPGGFTDTQY
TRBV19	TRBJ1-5	ASSIDQLGAGQPQH
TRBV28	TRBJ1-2	ASRVTGSNYGYT
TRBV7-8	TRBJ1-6	ASSLGTRTNSPLH
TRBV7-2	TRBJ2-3	ASSARLAGGGTDTQY
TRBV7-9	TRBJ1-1	ASSLALRGEAF
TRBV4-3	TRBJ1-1	ASSQVYGQGLNTEAF
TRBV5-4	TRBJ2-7	ASSLNVGSPYEQY
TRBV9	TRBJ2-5	ASSVVGAGEEETQY
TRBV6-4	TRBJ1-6	ASSDVSSYNSPLH
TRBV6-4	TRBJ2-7	ASSDSAGGAYEQY